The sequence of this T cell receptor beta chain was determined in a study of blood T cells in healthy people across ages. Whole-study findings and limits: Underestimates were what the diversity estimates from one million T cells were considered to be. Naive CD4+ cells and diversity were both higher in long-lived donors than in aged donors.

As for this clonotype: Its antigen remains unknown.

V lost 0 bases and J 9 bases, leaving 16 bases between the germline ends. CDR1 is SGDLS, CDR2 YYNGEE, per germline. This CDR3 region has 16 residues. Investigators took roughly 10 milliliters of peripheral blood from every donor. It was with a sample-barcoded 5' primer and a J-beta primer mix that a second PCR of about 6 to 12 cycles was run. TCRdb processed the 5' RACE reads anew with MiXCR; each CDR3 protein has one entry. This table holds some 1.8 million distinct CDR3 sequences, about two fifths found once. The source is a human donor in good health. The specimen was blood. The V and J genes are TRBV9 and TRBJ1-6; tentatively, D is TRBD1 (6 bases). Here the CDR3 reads CASSVDLMGHSSPLHF. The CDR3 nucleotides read TGTGCCAGCAGCGTAGATCTAATGGGACATTCTTCACCCCTCCACTTT.